The entry that follows covers one T cell receptor (beta chain) sequence. This specimen comes from a study of blood T cell repertoires in COVID-19. V shed 7 bases and J 2 bases; nucleotides not matched to a gene: 7. There are 14 residues in the CDR3. Germline CDR1 reads MDHEN; CDR2 reads SYDVKM. Produced via immunoSEQ multiplex PCR; TCRdb's table is partial and in-frame only. Of under 250,000 clones listed, over 80% are singletons. The sequencing sample was made of peripheral blood. The gene calls are TRBV28 and TRBJ1-2, with TRBD1 matching over 7 bases. The receptor was isolated from a man in his forties with acute or convalescent COVID-19. The CDR3 region is CASIGTAENYGYTF. In nucleotides, the CDR3 is TGTGCCAGCATTGGGACAGCCGAAAACTATGGCTACACCTTC.